These 12 T cell receptor beta chains share one sample of origin, sequenced in a study of T cell repertoires in aging, cancer and after chemotherapy. Multiplex touch-down PCR with TRB-A/B primers amplified rearranged V-D-J TRB sequences. TCRdb processed the multiplex PCR reads anew with MiXCR; each CDR3 protein has one entry. There are approximately 3,100 distinct CDR3 sequences in the sample; 45% occur only once, and about 3.4% lies in the top ten. The template was genomic DNA from peripheral blood, not RNA. Sequencing was done on a sample of blood. The receptors here all came from a human donor with a solid tumor.

This rearrangement joins TRBV6-5 to TRBJ1-5; D is ambiguous. The CDR3 is made up of 16 amino acids. Germline CDR1 MNHEY, CDR2 SVGAGI. Trimming pared 6 bases from V and 5 bases from J, leaving 20 bases between. CDR3 region: CASSPTRQWTHQPQHF. CDR3 coding DNA: TGTGCCAGCAGCCCTACTCGGCAGTGGACTCATCAGCCCCAGCATTTT.

The chain couples TRBV5-1 to TRBJ2-7, with TRBD1 matching 8 bases. Trimming at V came to 3 bases and at J to 2 bases, leaving 7 bases not matched to a gene. This CDR3 region has 15 residues. CDR1 and CDR2 (germline): SGHRS, YFSETQ. The DNA for the CDR3 is TGCGCCAGCAGCTCTTGGACAGGGCCGACCTACGAGCAGTACTTC. Translating it yields CASSSWTGPTYEQYF.

The chain links TRBV30 to TRBJ2-7; no firm D call. Looked up from germline, CDR1 is GTSNPN and CDR2 is SVGIG (reference sequence). V dropped 1 base and J dropped 1 base, with 11 bases sitting between them. The length of the CDR3 is 14 residues. The CDR3 loop is CAWSDSRRSYEQYF. CDR3 in DNA: TGTGCCTGGAGTGATTCCCGCCGATCCTACGAGCAGTACTTC.

This clonotype was detected only a few times. The rearrangement joins TRBV7-2 to TRBJ1-3; D remains unclear. Trimming removed 2 bases at V and 2 bases at J, with 10 bases between. Germline V gene lookup returns CDR1 SGHTA and CDR2 FQGNSA. This CDR3 is built from 15 residues. The CDR3 loop reads CASSLLVGAGNTIYF. The CDR3 DNA sequence: TGTGCCAGCAGCTTACTGGTTGGGGCTGGAAACACCATATATTTT.

V usage is TRBV5-4 and J usage is TRBJ2-1; 14 bases agree with TRBD2. Per the germline V gene, CDR1 is SGHNT and CDR2 is YYREEE (reference sequence). This CDR3 comprises 17 residues. Trimming at V came to 4 bases and at J to 5 bases, leaving 8 bases not matched to a gene. The CDR3 DNA is TGTGCCAGCAGCATTGGACTAGCGGGGGGACTTAACAATGAGCAGTTCTTC. Protein sequence: CASSIGLAGGLNNEQFF.

The chain is built from TRBV7-2 and TRBJ1-5; maybe TRBD1 (6 bases). V lost 5 bases to trimming and J lost 0 bases, with 17 bases between them. The CDR3 extends over 17 amino acids. Germline CDR1 SGHTA, CDR2 FQGNSA. CDR3 protein: CASSPLSSRGSNQPQHF. In DNA form, the CDR3 reads TGTGCCAGCAGCCCCCTTAGCTCCAGGGGTAGCAATCAGCCCCAGCATTTT.

CDR3 sequence (DNA): TGTGCCAGCAGTCCATGGGGGGGGAAAGACGAGCAGTACTTC. Translated: CASSPWGGKDEQYF. The rearrangement joins TRBV27 to TRBJ2-7, with TRBD2 identical over 7 bases. Germline V CDR1 and CDR2: MNHEY, SMNVEV (reference sequence). Losses at the gene ends were 5 bases for V and 5 bases for J; bases not matched to a gene: 9. The CDR3 runs to 14 residues.

This chain connects TRBV13 to TRBJ1-1; maybe TRBD1 (5 bases). Germline lookup yields CDR1 PRHDT and CDR2 FYEKMQ (reference sequence). This CDR3 comprises 15 residues. V shed 1 base and J shed 2 bases, with 11 bases lying between them. CDR3 protein: CASSLEGEGNTEAFF. In DNA, the CDR3 is TGTGCCAGCAGCTTAGAAGGGGAAGGAAACACTGAAGCTTTCTTT.

The CDR3 region has the DNA TGCAGTGCCAGCTCGACAGGAGGTGGGGCCAACGTCCTGACTTTC. It codes for CSASSTGGGANVLTF. The chain combines TRBV20-1 with TRBJ2-6, with D possibly being TRBD1 (6 bases). The V end lost 6 bases, the J end lost 3 bases, and 15 bases lay between the germline ends. The CDR3 loop spans 15 amino acids. CDR1 DFQATT and CDR2 SNEGSKA come from the germline V gene (reference sequence).

This chain links TRBV30 with TRBJ2-7; 10 positions match TRBD2. Germline V gene lookup returns CDR1 GTSNPN and CDR2 SVGIG (reference sequence). The trim removed 7 bases at V and 5 bases at J, leaving 8 bases unmatched. The CDR3 length is 13 residues. The CDR3 here is CALVRLAGDEQYF. As DNA, the CDR3 is TGTGCCTTGGTGCGGCTAGCGGGAGACGAGCAGTACTTC.

The chain couples TRBV11-1 to TRBJ2-5, with TRBD2 identical over 10 bases. This CDR3 contains 16 residues. Germline V gene data show CDR1 as SGHAT and CDR2 as FQDESV (reference sequence). V shed 4 bases, J shed 5 bases, and the junction held 10 bases outside the gene matches. CDR3 in DNA: TGTGCCAGCAGCTCTAGCGGGAGCGCGGACGGTGAGACCCAGTACTTC. It yields the protein CASSSSGSADGETQYF. Full variable domain (missing parts from reference TRBV11-1 and TRBJ2-5): EAEVAQSPRYKITEKSQAVAFWCDPISGHATLYWYRQILGQGPELLVQFQDESVVDDSQLPKDRFSAERLKGVDSTLKIQPAELGDSAMYLCASSSSGSADGETQYFGPGTRLLVL.

The chain uses TRBV19 and TRBJ2-7, with D tentatively TRBD1 or TRBD2 (6 bases each). The CDR3 is 14 residues long. Trimming took 7 bases from V and 1 from J, leaving 14 bases between them. The V gene's germline CDR1 is LNHDA and CDR2 SQIVND (reference sequence). CDR3 nucleotide sequence: TGTGCCAGTACCGTAGGGGGAGGTTCCTACGAGCAGTACTTC. This translates into CASTVGGGSYEQYF.